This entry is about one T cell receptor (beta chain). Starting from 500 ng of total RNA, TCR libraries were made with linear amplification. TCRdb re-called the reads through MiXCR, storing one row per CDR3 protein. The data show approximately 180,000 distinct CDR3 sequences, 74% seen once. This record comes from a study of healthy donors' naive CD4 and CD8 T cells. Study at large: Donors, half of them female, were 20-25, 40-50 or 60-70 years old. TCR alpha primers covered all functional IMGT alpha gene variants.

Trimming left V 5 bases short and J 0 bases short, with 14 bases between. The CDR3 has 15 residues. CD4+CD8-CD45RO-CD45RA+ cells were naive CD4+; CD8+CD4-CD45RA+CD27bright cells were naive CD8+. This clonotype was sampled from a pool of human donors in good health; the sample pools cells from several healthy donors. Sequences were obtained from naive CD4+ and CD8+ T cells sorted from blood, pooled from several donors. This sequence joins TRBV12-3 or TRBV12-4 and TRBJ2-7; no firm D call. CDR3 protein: CASSPLAGVSYEQYF. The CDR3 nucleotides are TGTGCCAGCAGTCCTCTTGCAGGAGTCTCCTACGAGCAGTACTTC.